A selection of T cell receptor beta chains follows, all from one sample in a study of Graves' ophthalmopathy and Graves' hyperthyroidism. Each CDR3 protein gets one entry after TCRdb re-called the multiplex PCR reads with MiXCR. This sample has over a million distinct CDR3 sequences, with about 40% found just once. The specimen was peripheral blood or thyroid tissue (not recorded which). The receptors derive from an adult man with Graves' hyperthyroidism. CDR3s leave out the opening cysteine and the closing phenylalanine or tryptophan. Each record gives: J gene, V gene, D gene, CDR3 protein. A D gene is named only where the DNA matches it firmly.

TRBJ2-7 TRBV29-1 . SVVTPEQY
TRBJ2-7 TRBV7-2 . ASSPGLGRGGNSEQY
TRBJ1-5 TRBV9 . ASSSTGDSNQPQH
TRBJ1-1 TRBV29-1 . SVPRTTEAS
TRBJ1-1 TRBV2 TRBD1 ASQGGLNTEAF
TRBJ2-5 TRBV7-9 . ASSLVTEYQETQY
TRBJ2-5 TRBV10-3 . AISESWATQETQY
TRBJ2-2 TRBV19 . ASSRGDRNTGELF
TRBJ1-2 TRBV9 TRBD1 ASSVAGTGRDGYT
TRBJ2-5 TRBV6-1 . ASSENFQETQY
TRBJ2-5 TRBV7-2 . ASSRYSGDDGETQY
TRBJ1-1 TRBV12-3/TRBV12-4 . ASSLVRVPMNTEAF
TRBJ2-7 TRBV7-8 TRBD2 ASSSQREQAYEQY
TRBJ1-2 TRBV7-2 . ASSLGPAGYGYT
TRBJ2-7 TRBV12-3/TRBV12-4 . ASSALGRFYEQY
TRBJ1-2 TRBV29-1 . SVVALDYGYT
TRBJ1-5 TRBV20-1 . SASGHLPNQPQH
TRBJ1-1 TRBV6-5 . ASSYATEAF
TRBJ1-6 TRBV7-8 . ASTETGSSYNSPLH
TRBJ1-2 TRBV2 . ASSPRQKGYT
TRBJ1-4 TRBV2 TRBD1 ASTETGNNEKLF
TRBJ2-5 TRBV5-5 TRBD2 ASSTVAGSKETQY
TRBJ2-2 TRBV7-9 . ASRPGSPGELF
TRBJ1-2 TRBV14 TRBD1 ASRTTGFRGYT
TRBJ2-5 TRBV20-1 TRBD2 SASRGVETQY
TRBJ2-5 TRBV4-1 . ASSQFEAETQY
TRBJ2-5 TRBV27 . ASRPDTQETQY